Each of the 8 T cell receptor beta chains below was sequenced from the same sample in a study of CD8 T cells in Susac syndrome. An input of about 0.45 to 1 ug of RNA was subjected to reverse transcription using random hexamers. From the immunoSEQ multiplex PCR reads, TCRdb called clonotypes with MiXCR, one entry per CDR3 protein. Counted here are about 180,000 distinct CDR3 sequences, approximately 93% occurring once; the ten biggest clones make up 0.09% to 0.1%. Material for sequencing was CD4+ T cells from PBMCs. Receptor source: a human donor with multiple sclerosis.

The V gene is TRBV20-1, the J gene TRBJ2-7; D is tentatively TRBD1 or TRBD2 (6 bases each). V was clipped by 5 bases and J by 3 bases, with 17 bases between them. The V gene's germline CDR1 is DFQATT and CDR2 SNEGSKA (reference sequence). CDR3 length equals 14 residues. CDR3 nucleotide sequence: TGCAGTGCTCCAAATTCTGGGGGGCTCTACGAGCAGTACTTC. This encodes CSAPNSGGLYEQYF.

The chain carries TRBV7-2 and TRBJ1-1; D is undetermined. V was clipped by 0 bases and J by 0 bases, with 5 bases between them. The CDR3 covers 14 residues. Germline lookup yields CDR1 SGHTA and CDR2 FQGNSA. Written as DNA, the CDR3 is TGTGCCAGCAGCTTAGCGTTGCTGAACACTGAAGCTTTCTTT. This codes for CASSLALLNTEAFF.

The J gene is TRBJ2-3, the V gene TRBV5-1, with 11 bases aligning to TRBD2. The J segment lost 5 bases and the V segment lost 3 bases, leaving 8 bases of the junction unmatched. This CDR3 is 16 amino acids long. Per germline, CDR1 SGHRS and CDR2 YFSETQ. CDR3 sequence: CASSSGLADGEDTQYF. CDR3 sequence (DNA): TGCGCCAGCAGCTCGGGACTAGCGGATGGGGAAGATACGCAGTATTTT.

This chain links TRBV20-1 with TRBJ1-1, with D perhaps TRBD1 (5 bases). Germline loops: CDR1 DFQATT, CDR2 SNEGSKA (reference sequence). V was clipped by 4 bases and J by 1 base, with 16 bases between them. This CDR3 has 15 amino acids. CDR3 in amino acids: CSAIGWIGGNTEAFF. The CDR3, as DNA: TGCAGTGCTATTGGATGGATCGGGGGGAACACTGAAGCTTTCTTT.

This chain uses TRBV18 with TRBJ2-3; 8 positions match TRBD2. The CDR3 covers 16 residues. V was pared by 2 bases and J by 1 base, with 5 bases of the junction left unmatched. Germline values: CDR1 KGHSH, CDR2 LQKENI. CDR3: CASSPSGSARTDTQYF. CDR3 sequence (DNA): TGTGCCAGCTCACCAAGCGGGAGTGCTCGCACAGATACGCAGTATTTT.

The V and J genes are TRBV3-1 and TRBJ1-2; 8 bases map to TRBD1. The CDR3 consists of 15 residues. With 4 bases clipped from V and 8 bases from J, the junction kept 12 bases outside the gene matches. Germline CDR1 and CDR2: LGHDT and YNNKEL (reference sequence). For the CDR3, the DNA is TGTGCCAGCAGCCCCAGCCCCCAGGGGGCGGTCGGCTACACCTTC. It translates to CASSPSPQGAVGYTF.

The chain recombines TRBV9 with TRBJ2-3, with 9 positions matching TRBD2. The CDR3 contains 18 residues. Germline CDR1 is SGDLS and CDR2 is YYNGEE. V was pared by 0 bases and J by 2 bases, with 10 bases of the junction left unmatched. CDR3 protein: CASSVGSGGTTVTDTQYF. The CDR3 DNA is TGTGCCAGCAGCGTAGGCAGCGGGGGGACCACGGTCACAGATACGCAGTATTTT.

CDR3 sequence reads: CASSPTGVNGNTIYF. Written as DNA, the CDR3 is TGTGCCAGCAGTCCGACTGGGGTAAATGGAAACACCATATATTTT. V gene TRBV6-5 combines with J gene TRBJ1-3; D is unclear. Deletions cut 5 bases from V and 3 bases from J, with 14 bases between. This CDR3 is built from 15 residues. The V gene's germline CDR1 is MNHEY and CDR2 SVGAGI.